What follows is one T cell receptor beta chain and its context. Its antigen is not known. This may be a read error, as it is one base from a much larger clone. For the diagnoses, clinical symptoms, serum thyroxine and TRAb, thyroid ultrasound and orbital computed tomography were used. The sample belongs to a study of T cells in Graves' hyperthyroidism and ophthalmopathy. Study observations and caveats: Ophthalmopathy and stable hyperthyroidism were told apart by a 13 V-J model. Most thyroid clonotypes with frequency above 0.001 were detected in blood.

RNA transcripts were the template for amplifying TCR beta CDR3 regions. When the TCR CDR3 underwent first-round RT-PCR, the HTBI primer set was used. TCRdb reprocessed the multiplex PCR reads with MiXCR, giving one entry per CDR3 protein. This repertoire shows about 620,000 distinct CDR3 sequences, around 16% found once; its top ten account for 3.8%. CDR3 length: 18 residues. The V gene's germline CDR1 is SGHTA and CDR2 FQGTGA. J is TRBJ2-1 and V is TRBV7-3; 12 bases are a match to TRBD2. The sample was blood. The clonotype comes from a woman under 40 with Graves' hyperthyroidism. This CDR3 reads CASSLSAVGGLAGPERFF. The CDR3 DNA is TGTGCCAGCAGCTTAAGTGCGGTCGGAGGACTAGCGGGACCTGAGCGGTTCTTC.